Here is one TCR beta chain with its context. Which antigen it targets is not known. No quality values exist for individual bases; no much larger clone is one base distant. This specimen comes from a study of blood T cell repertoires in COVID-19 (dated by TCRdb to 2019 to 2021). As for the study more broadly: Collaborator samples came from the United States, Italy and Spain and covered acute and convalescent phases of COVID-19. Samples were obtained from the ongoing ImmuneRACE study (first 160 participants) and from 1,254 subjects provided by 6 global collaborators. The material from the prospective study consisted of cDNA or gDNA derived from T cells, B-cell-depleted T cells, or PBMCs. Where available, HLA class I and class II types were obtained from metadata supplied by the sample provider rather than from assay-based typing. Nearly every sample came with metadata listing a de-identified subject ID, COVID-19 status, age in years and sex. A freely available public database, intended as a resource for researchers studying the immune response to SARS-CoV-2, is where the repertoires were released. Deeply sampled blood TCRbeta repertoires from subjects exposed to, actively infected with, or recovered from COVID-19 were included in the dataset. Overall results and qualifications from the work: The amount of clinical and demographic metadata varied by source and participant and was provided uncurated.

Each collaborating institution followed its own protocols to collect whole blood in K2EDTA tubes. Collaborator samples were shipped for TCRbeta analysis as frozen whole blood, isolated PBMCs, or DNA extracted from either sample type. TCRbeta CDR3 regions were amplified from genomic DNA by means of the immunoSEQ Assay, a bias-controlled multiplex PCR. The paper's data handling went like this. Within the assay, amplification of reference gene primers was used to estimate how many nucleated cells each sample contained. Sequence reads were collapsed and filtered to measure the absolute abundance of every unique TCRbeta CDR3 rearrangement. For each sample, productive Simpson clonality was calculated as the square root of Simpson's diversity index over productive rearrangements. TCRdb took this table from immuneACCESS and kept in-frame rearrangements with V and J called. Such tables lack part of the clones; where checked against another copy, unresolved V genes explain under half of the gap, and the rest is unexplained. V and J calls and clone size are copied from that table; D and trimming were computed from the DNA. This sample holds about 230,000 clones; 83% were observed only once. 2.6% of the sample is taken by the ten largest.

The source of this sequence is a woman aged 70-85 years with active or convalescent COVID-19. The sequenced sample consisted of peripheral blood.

The bases read TGTGCCAGCAGTGAATACGGGCCGGGGGGGAGAAATGAGCAGTTCTTC. Translated, it reads CASSEYGPGGRNEQFF. The V and J segments used are TRBV25-1 and TRBJ2-1, with TRBD2 matching 8 junction bases. For CDR1 and CDR2, the germline V gene lists MGHDK and SYGVNS. Trimming leaves V shorter by 0 bases and J shorter by 7 bases, with the junction holding 8 bases beyond the gene matches. The CDR3, from cysteine to phenylalanine, totals 16 residues. Only the CDR3 portion is preserved as DNA: 48 bases, with reading frame beginning at the first base.